These 9 T cell receptor beta chains originate from one sample sequenced in a study of blood T cell repertoires in COVID-19. Profiling relied on immunoSEQ multiplex PCR, and the TCRdb table lists in-frame clones only, not all of them. The sample lists about 200,000 clones; 81% were seen once. Material: peripheral blood. These receptors were collected from a woman aged 80 or over with acute or convalescent COVID-19.

The rearrangement joins TRBV21-1 to TRBJ2-7; the listed D gene, TRBD1, was not tested against the DNA. TRBV21-1 counts as a pseudogene. This CDR3 spans 15 amino acids. The CDR3 sequence: CASKEVDRLSYEQYF. The CDR3 DNA follows: TGTGCCAGCAAAGAGGTAGACAGACTCTCCTACGAGCAGTACTTC.

The V and J genes are TRBV28 and TRBJ1-5; 7 bases are a match to TRBD1. The germline CDR1 and CDR2 sequences are MDHEN and SYDVKM. V lost 11 bases to trimming and J lost 3 bases; unmatched junction nucleotides: 4. This CDR3 has 12 residues. The CDR3 DNA reads as TGTGCCCACAGGGGACCCAATCAGCCCCAGCATTTT. Translation: CAHRGPNQPQHF.

This chain connects TRBV24-1 to TRBJ1-6, with 9 bases matching TRBD1. Per the germline V gene, CDR1 is KGHDR and CDR2 is SFDVKD. The CDR3 has 16 amino acids. Trimming took 8 bases from V and 2 from J; bases not matched to a gene: 6. The CDR3 nucleotides read TGTGCCACCAATCAGACAGGGGGGGCCTATAATTCACCCCTCCACTTT. Its translation: CATNQTGGAYNSPLHF.

This chain connects TRBV5-4 to TRBJ2-1, with 7 bases that match TRBD2. Germline-derived CDR1 and CDR2 are SGHNT and YYREEE (reference sequence). Germline trimming cut 0 bases from V and 4 bases from J; bases unmatched to any gene: 4. The CDR3 runs 15 residues. As DNA, the CDR3 is TGTGCCAGCAGCTTGGGGCTAGCGGAGTACAATGAGCAGTTCTTC. Its protein is CASSLGLAEYNEQFF.

The rearrangement joins TRBV14 to TRBJ2-2, with 7 bases lining up with TRBD1. CDR3 length equals 16 residues. V lost 3 bases to trimming and J lost 3 bases; unmatched junction nucleotides: 7. The germline V gene encodes CDR1 SGHDN and CDR2 FVKESK. The CDR3 bases are TGTGCCAGCAGCCATTTGGCAGGGGGATACACCGGGGAGCTGTTTTTT. Amino acids: CASSHLAGGYTGELFF.

V usage is TRBV5-6 and J usage is TRBJ2-3; 10 bases are shared with TRBD1. Germline trimming cut 6 bases from V and 4 bases from J; bases unmatched to any gene: 8. Germline V gene sequence: CDR1 SGHDT, CDR2 YYEEEE. The CDR3 is 15 residues long. The CDR3 region is CASNPGTGVADTQYF. CDR3 in DNA: TGTGCCAGCAACCCCGGGACAGGGGTCGCAGATACGCAGTATTTT.

This clone has just a few counts. The chain uses TRBV5-1 and TRBJ2-3, with D possibly being TRBD1 (6 bases). V lost 6 bases and J lost 0, with 14 bases in between. The CDR3 consists of 15 residues. CDR1 is SGHRS, CDR2 YFSETQ, per germline. CDR3 sequence reads: CASTPGTPSTDTQYF. The CDR3 region has the DNA TGCGCCAGCACCCCCGGGACACCTAGCACAGATACGCAGTATTTT. Full variable domain (rest looked up from reference TRBV5-1 and TRBJ2-3): KAGVTQTPRYLIKTRGQQVTLSCSPISGHRSVSWYQQTPGQGLQFLFEYFSETQRNKGNFPGRFSGRQFSNSRSEMNVSTLELGDSALYLCASTPGTPSTDTQYFGPGTRLTVL.

In this sample, this clone turned up once. The gene calls are TRBV2 and TRBJ2-5, with 8 bases aligning to TRBD2. CDR1 and CDR2 (germline): SNHLY, FYNNEI. This CDR3 spans 17 amino acids. V was pared by 3 bases and J by 5 bases, with 14 bases of the junction left unmatched. CDR3 sequence reads: CASSERGGSWIRETQYF. For the CDR3, the DNA is TGTGCCAGCAGTGAGCGCGGGGGGTCGTGGATTAGGGAGACCCAGTACTTC.

The chain has TRBV24-1 and TRBJ2-1, with TRBD2 identical over 12 bases. The length of the CDR3 is 17 residues. V gave up 6 bases and J gave up 7 bases; unmatched junction bases: 12. The germline V gene has CDR1 KGHDR and CDR2 SFDVKD. CDR3 region: CATSFGLAGRTGNEQFF. DNA of the CDR3: TGTGCCACCAGTTTCGGACTAGCGGGGCGGACGGGGAATGAGCAGTTCTTC.